This is a list of T cell receptor beta chains from one sample in a study of blood T cell repertoires in COVID-19. Generated by immunoSEQ multiplex PCR, the TCRdb table keeps only in-frame clones and is missing some. The sample lists about 180,000 clones; around 88% were seen once. The sequencing sample was made of peripheral blood. The receptors shown here come from a woman aged 30 to 39 with acute or convalescent COVID-19. The CDR3 runs from the conserved cysteine through the conserved F or W. A D gene is named only where the DNA matches it firmly. Where a row states a size, it is once, few, many or the class of an expanded clone; other rows omit it.

cdr3_nt cdr3_aa v_call d_call clone_size j_call
TGTGCCAGCAGCCAGTCCCCGGGACAGGGGGCCTACGAGCAGTACTTC CASSQSPGQGAYEQYF TRBV14 TRBD1 - TRBJ2-7
TGCGCCAGCAGCTTGTATACAGGGGCCGGGGAGACCCAGTACTTC CASSLYTGAGETQYF TRBV5-1 TRBD1 - TRBJ2-5
TGTGCCAGCTCACCACCGGTGGGAGTATCCTACGAGCAGTACTTC CASSPPVGVSYEQYF TRBV18 - - TRBJ2-7
TGTGCCAGCAGCCAAGATGTGAGGAATGAAGCTTTCTTT CASSQDVRNEAFF TRBV3-1/TRBV3-2 - - TRBJ1-1
TGTGCCAGCGATGTTTTCCTCGCGGAACTGTTTTTT CASDVFLAELFF TRBV21-1 - few TRBJ1-4
TGTGCCAGCAGTCTTTCCTACGAGCAGTACTTC CASSLSYEQYF TRBV7-9 - - TRBJ2-7
TGCGCCAGCAGCTTGCCCTCGGACAGACCCTACGAGCAGTACTTC CASSLPSDRPYEQYF TRBV5-1 - - TRBJ2-7
TGTGCCAGCAGCTTCTCACCGAGAGGCAATAATTCACCCCTCCACTTT CASSFSPRGNNSPLHF TRBV7-2 - once TRBJ1-6
TGTGCCAGCAGCTTAAGGGCAGGGGGCCCTATCACTGAAGCTTTCTTT CASSLRAGGPITEAFF TRBV7-8 TRBD1 - TRBJ1-1
TGTGCCAGCAGTTTTCCCTCCGGGGAGCTGTTTTTT CASSFPSGELFF TRBV12-3/TRBV12-4 - - TRBJ2-2
TGTGCCAGCAGCCAAGGACAGGGACCAGCATACAATGAGCAGTTCTTC CASSQGQGPAYNEQFF TRBV4-2 TRBD1 - TRBJ2-1
TGTGCCAGCAAGGGGACCGTTTCAGGGGTTTCACCCCTCCACTTT CASKGTVSGVSPLHF TRBV28 - - TRBJ1-6